The rows below give T cell receptor beta chains drawn from one sample of a study of cytomegalovirus exposure and HLA in healthy donors. The data were produced by immunoSEQ multiplex PCR, yet TCRdb's version contains in-frame clones alone and is incomplete. In the table there are 130,000 to 150,000 clones, around 90% of which are singletons. The sequenced sample was PBMCs. The receptors here all came from a woman aged 18-29 years in good health and CMV-seropositive. Both conserved end residues are part of each CDR3. The D gene is left open where the match is weak. Some rows have no size entry. The others give once, few or many, or a class for an expanded clone.

TRBV5-5	TRBJ2-7	TRBD2	few	TGTGCCAGCAGCTTGGTAGCGGGAGGAACCTCCTACGAGCAGTACTTC	CASSLVAGGTSYEQYF
TRBV30	TRBJ2-7	TRBD2	.	TGTGCCTGGAGTGGACTAGCGGGAGGGATTTCCGCCTACGAGCAGTACTTC	CAWSGLAGGISAYEQYF
TRBV18	TRBJ1-3	.	.	TGTGCCAGCTCACCATCCGGGGGAAACACCATATATTTT	CASSPSGGNTIYF
TRBV5-1	TRBJ1-2	.	few	TGCGCCAGCAGCCCAGGACAGACTATGCAGAGGGGCTACACCTTC	CASSPGQTMQRGYTF
TRBV28	TRBJ1-2	TRBD1	.	TGTGCCAGTGGGGACAGGGGATATGGCTACACCTTC	CASGDRGYGYTF
TRBV12-5	TRBJ2-3	.	.	TGTGCTAGTGGCTTAGGGCCGGGGGATACGCAGTATTTT	CASGLGPGDTQYF
TRBV6-4	TRBJ1-6	.	.	TGTGCCAGCAGTGACTCGACGGGGTGGGGTTCACCCCTCCACTTT	CASSDSTGWGSPLHF
TRBV11-2	TRBJ1-5	TRBD1	.	TGTGCCAGCAGCTTAGGCCCAGGGGGCCGAGAGCCCCAGCATTTT	CASSLGPGGREPQHF
TRBV7-2	TRBJ1-5	.	few	TGTGCCAGCAGCTTGGGACTGAATCAGCCCCAGCATTTT	CASSLGLNQPQHF
TRBV7-8	TRBJ1-3	.	once	TGTGCCAGCAGCTTCAGCGGTAGTGGAAACACCATATATTTT	CASSFSGSGNTIYF
TRBV7-2	TRBJ1-2	TRBD1	.	TGTGCCAGCAGCTGGACAGGGGGCACCTCAACGGACGGCTACACCTTC	CASSWTGGTSTDGYTF
TRBV19	TRBJ1-2	.	.	TGTGCCAGTAGTATAAACAGCCCCCAATCAGGCTACACCTTC	CASSINSPQSGYTF
TRBV4-3	TRBJ2-7	.	.	TGCGCCAGCAGCCAAGATGCGGGGGCAAGGAAGCAGTACTTC	CASSQDAGARKQYF
TRBV18	TRBJ1-2	.	once	TGTGCCAGCTCACCACCGTCTGGGGCCGGCGGCTATGGCTACACCTTC	CASSPPSGAGGYGYTF
TRBV7-6	TRBJ2-1	.	once	TGTGCCAGCAGCTTAGTCTCGGGTGGCGATGAGCAGTTCTTC	CASSLVSGGDEQFF
TRBV2	TRBJ2-6	.	.	TGTGCCAGCACAGGTGGGGCCAACGTCCTGACTTTC	CASTGGANVLTF
TRBV9	TRBJ2-3	.	.	TGTGCCAGCAGCCCGTTGACTAGTGGCGGTACGCAGTATTTT	CASSPLTSGGTQYF
TRBV5-4	TRBJ1-6	.	.	TGTGCCAGCAGCTTTCTTAAGGGAAGGCAGGGGCCCTCACCCCTCCACTTT	CASSFLKGRQGPSPLHF
TRBV19	TRBJ2-3	TRBD2	.	TGTGCCAGTAGGCCCCGGCTAGCGGGCCACACAGATACGCAGTATTTT	CASRPRLAGHTDTQYF
TRBV4-3	TRBJ1-2	.	.	TGCGCCAGCAGCCAGTCAGGTCGGCAGCGGAACTATGGCTACACCTTC	CASSQSGRQRNYGYTF
TRBV5-4	TRBJ2-7	TRBD1	.	TGTGCCAGCAGCTTTCGACAGGGGAGACCAACGGGCTACGAGCAGTACTTC	CASSFRQGRPTGYEQYF
TRBV5-4	TRBJ1-2	.	.	TGTGCCAGCAGCCCGGGAGTTGGTGGCTACACCTTC	CASSPGVGGYTF
TRBV27	TRBJ2-1	.	.	TGTGCCAGCAGTTCCGACAATGAGCAGTTCTTC	CASSSDNEQFF
TRBV4-3	TRBJ2-1	.	.	TGCGCCAGCAGCCCTACCGGGACACCAAACAATGAGCAGTTCTTC	CASSPTGTPNNEQFF
TRBV4-1	TRBJ2-1	.	once	TGCGCCAGCAGCCAAGATTGGCATTCGGGTTATGAGCAGTTCTTC	CASSQDWHSGYEQFF
TRBV30	TRBJ1-6	TRBD1	.	TGTGCCTGGAGTGGGACAGGTTCACCCCTCCACTTT	CAWSGTGSPLHF
TRBV9	TRBJ2-2	.	few	TGTGCCAGCAGCGTGAGGGTGTACGAGGAGCTGTTTTTT	CASSVRVYEELFF
TRBV2	TRBJ2-5	.	.	TGTGCCAGCTGTATGGGGCAGCAAGAGACCCAGTACTTC	CASCMGQQETQYF
TRBV15	TRBJ1-1	.	few	TGTGCCAGTGAGCGCTCTCTGAACACTGAAGCTTTCTTT	CASERSLNTEAFF
TRBV5-4	TRBJ2-1	.	.	TGTGCCAGCAGCCCGGACTCTAAACTAACGGAGTTCTTC	CASSPDSKLTEFF
TRBV9	TRBJ2-2	.	.	TGTGCCAGCAGCGTAGACAGGTTATCGAACACCGGGGAGCTGTTTTTT	CASSVDRLSNTGELFF
TRBV6-5	TRBJ2-7	TRBD2	.	TGTGCCAGCAGTTACGTTTGGGAGGGGTCCTACGAGCAGTACTTC	CASSYVWEGSYEQYF
TRBV30	TRBJ1-1	TRBD1	.	TGTGCCTGGAGTGGAGGGGGCCCGAAGGGATCGAACACTGAAGCTTTCTTT	CAWSGGGPKGSNTEAFF
TRBV7-9	TRBJ2-7	TRBD1	.	TGTGCCAGCAGCCCTTCGGACAGGGGGTTCTACGAGCAGTACTTC	CASSPSDRGFYEQYF
TRBV28	TRBJ1-3	TRBD1	few	TGTGCCAGCAGTGGGGGAACCCGGGACAGTCTGTATTTT	CASSGGTRDSLYF
TRBV27	TRBJ2-2	TRBD2	.	TGTGCCATCGGGCCGGGGGGCACCGGGGAGCTGTTTTTT	CAIGPGGTGELFF
TRBV10-3	TRBJ2-7	TRBD2	.	TGTGCCATCAGCAATCCGGGAGGCCGGCCAGCATTGCAGTACTTC	CAISNPGGRPALQYF
TRBV6-1	TRBJ1-2	TRBD1	.	TGTGCCAGCAGTGATCCGGGCAAGGACAGGCCCCGGTTCTACTATGGCTACACCTTC	CASSDPGKDRPRFYYGYTF
TRBV2	TRBJ2-7	.	.	TGTGCCAGCAGGGACAAGGCCTACGAGCAGTACTTC	CASRDKAYEQYF